This entry features one T cell receptor (beta chain) sequence. This entry belongs to a study of blood T cell repertoires in COVID-19. As for the study in general: Acute-phase and convalescent COVID-19 samples originated in the United States, Italy and Spain.

Germline CDR1 is LNHDA and CDR2 is SQIVND (reference sequence). The CDR3 is made up of 16 amino acids. J lost 3 bases, V lost 3 bases, and 11 bases had no gene match. Using immunoSEQ multiplex PCR, the repertoire was profiled, and TCRdb retains in-frame clones only, with some absent. Of 270,000 or so clones in the sample, roughly 88% were seen once. This TCR was sampled from a woman aged 40 to 50 with acute COVID-19. V gene TRBV19 combines with J gene TRBJ2-7; TRBD2 agrees at 7 bases. Sequenced material: PBMCs or T cells enriched from blood (not recorded which). The DNA of the CDR3 is TGTGCCAGTAGTATTATTGCGGGAGCGACCGTCTACGAGCAGTACTTC. This translates into CASSIIAGATVYEQYF.